These 12 T cell receptor beta chains were sequenced from one sample in a study of T cells in Graves' hyperthyroidism and ophthalmopathy. RNA transcripts provided the source from which TCR beta CDR3 regions were amplified. Researchers ran a first-round RT-PCR on the TCR CDR3 using the HTBI primer set. One entry per CDR3 protein results from TCRdb running MiXCR on the multiplex PCR reads. There are about 59,000 distinct CDR3 sequences in the sample; roughly half occur only once, and approximately 3.3% lies in the top ten. Source material: blood. Receptors originate from an older woman with Graves' ophthalmopathy.

This clonotype was seen at least ten times. V and J are TRBV20-1 and TRBJ1-2; D is ambiguous. The germline gives CDR1 DFQATT, CDR2 SNEGSKA (reference sequence). V shed 0 bases and J shed 1 base, with 6 bases lying between them. The CDR3 spans 13 residues. The CDR3, as DNA: TGCAGTGCTAGAGATGGGTTTAACTATGGCTACACCTTC. It translates to CSARDGFNYGYTF.

This clonotype came up many times. The V and J genes are TRBV4-1 and TRBJ1-2; perhaps TRBD1 as D (5 bases). The germline V gene has CDR1 MGHRA and CDR2 YSYEKL. This CDR3 region has 13 residues. Trimming took 3 bases from V and 13 from J, leaving 18 bases between them. CDR3 region: CASSQWRGEAVTF. The CDR3 DNA reads TGCGCCAGCAGCCAGTGGCGAGGGGAGGCCGTCACCTTC.

This clonotype was counted ten times or more. The chain links TRBV5-1 to TRBJ2-5, with 14 bases aligning to TRBD2. Germline loops: CDR1 SGHRS, CDR2 YFSETQ. CDR3 length: 18 residues. V dropped 3 bases and J dropped 2; count of bases not matched to a gene: 9. In nucleotides, the CDR3 is TGCGCCAGCAGCTCAGGACTAGCGGGAGGTGGGGGGCAAGAGACCCAGTACTTC. Protein sequence: CASSSGLAGGGGQETQYF.

The chain employs TRBV7-8 and TRBJ2-7, with D unclear. Germline loops: CDR1 SGHVS, CDR2 FQNEAQ. Trimming removed 1 base at V and 2 bases at J, with 6 bases between. The CDR3 runs 13 residues. In DNA, the CDR3 is TGTGCCAGCAGCTTAGGCTCCACCTACGAGCAGTACTTC. As protein: CASSLGSTYEQYF.

This clonotype was observed a handful of times. The chain joins TRBV10-2 to TRBJ1-2; possible D gene TRBD1, 5 bases. V lost 2 bases, J lost 4 bases, and 11 bases lay in between. Germline lookup yields CDR1 WSHSY and CDR2 SAAADI. CDR3 length equals 14 residues. The CDR3 spells CASSEKGIGYGYTF. As DNA, the CDR3 is TGCGCCAGCAGTGAGAAGGGGATAGGCTATGGCTACACCTTC.

The genes are TRBV5-1 and TRBJ2-7; D uncertain. V lost 0 bases and J lost 4, with 2 bases in between. The CDR3 has 11 amino acids. Germline lookup yields CDR1 SGHRS and CDR2 YFSETQ. The CDR3 sequence: CASSLDYEQYF. In nucleotides, the CDR3 is TGCGCCAGCAGCTTGGATTACGAGCAGTACTTC.

With regard to this clonotype: At one end the junction does not follow the germline gene, possibly because of a read error. J is TRBJ2-1 and V is TRBV9; D remains unclear. CDR1 and CDR2 from the germline V gene are SGDLS and YYNGEE. This CDR3 contains 17 residues. In DNA, the CDR3 is TGTGCCAGCAGCGTAGGTTCGCAAAGAAGCTCCTGCAATGAGCAGTTATTC. Translating gives CASSVGSQRSSCNEQLF.

This clonotype was picked up one time. The rearrangement links TRBV12-3 or TRBV12-4 to TRBJ1-5; D ambiguous. Trimming shortened V by 3 bases and J by 14 bases, and 14 bases separated the two germline ends. The CDR3 runs 12 residues. Here the CDR3 DNA reads TGTGCCAGCAGTTTCGGGGAAGCCTACGAGCATTTT. This gives the protein CASSFGEAYEHF.

This clonotype was recorded a few times. This chain uses TRBV20-1 with TRBJ2-5; 9 bases are shared with TRBD2. Germline loops: CDR1 DFQATT, CDR2 SNEGSKA (reference sequence). Losses at the gene ends were 5 bases for V and 5 bases for J; bases not matched to a gene: 12. The CDR3 has 15 amino acids. CDR3 protein: CSAAAQVGTSETQYF. In DNA, the CDR3 is TGCAGTGCTGCTGCCCAGGTCGGGACTAGCGAGACCCAGTACTTC.

This chain connects TRBV7-9 to TRBJ1-2; D is ambiguous. In germline, CDR1 is SEHNR, CDR2 FQNEAQ (reference sequence). Trimming shortened V by 3 bases and J by 5 bases, and 13 bases separated the two germline ends. This CDR3 comprises 14 residues. This CDR3 is CASSLDGALYGYTF. The CDR3 DNA sequence: TGTGCCAGCAGCTTGGACGGTGCGTTATATGGCTACACCTTC.

This clonotype has a count of ten or more. This rearrangement joins TRBV19 to TRBJ1-5; 9 bases match TRBD1. V gave up 4 bases and J gave up 4 bases; unmatched junction bases: 2. The germline V gene has CDR1 LNHDA and CDR2 SQIVND (reference sequence). The CDR3 sequence is 14 residues long. The CDR3 DNA sequence: TGTGCCAGTAGTACGACAGGGGGGAATCAGCCCCAGCATTTT. It codes for CASSTTGGNQPQHF.

This clonotype was counted ten times or more. The chain has TRBV7-2 and TRBJ1-2; 10 positions match TRBD1. The V and J ends lost 5 bases and 7 bases, in that order; junction bases with no gene match: 4. This CDR3 contains 13 residues. The V gene's germline CDR1 is SGHTA and CDR2 FQGNSA. The CDR3 nucleotides are TGTGCCAGCAGCCCCGGGACAGGGGTTGGCTACACCTTC. Translation gives CASSPGTGVGYTF.